This T cell receptor (beta chain) stems from a study of T cells after yellow fever vaccination. TCRdb reanalysed the 5' RACE reads using MiXCR and keeps one entry per CDR3 protein. The sample holds roughly 500,000 distinct CDR3 sequences, 15% to 20% seen once. Trimming took 8 bases from V and 3 from J, leaving 11 bases between them. Germline loops: CDR1 MNHNS, CDR2 SASEGT. The CDR3 covers 14 residues. Sample: PBMCs, taken 15 days after the yellow fever booster vaccination. The genes are TRBV6-1 and TRBJ2-6, with a tentative D call TRBD2 (5 bases). This sequence originates from a man aged 30 to 39 who received the YFV17D yellow fever vaccine. CDR3 nucleotides: TGTGCCAGCGATCGGACTTTTGGGGCCAACGTCCTGACTTTC. Its protein product is CASDRTFGANVLTF.